The clone carrying this T cell receptor (beta chain) has only a few counts. The antigen remains undetermined. The data derive from a study of T-cell memory formation after mild COVID-19. Study in general: TCR clusters were mostly donor specific. Points from the study as a whole: Memory cells collected pre-infection included some clones that later responded, suggesting cross-reactive memory joined. Clones contracting across day 15 to 85 had a balanced CD4/CD8 profile; later expanding clones leaned CD4+.

Via MiXCR, TCRdb re-called the 5' RACE reads, giving one row per CDR3 protein. The table records some 440,000 distinct CDR3 sequences, roughly 25% of them present only once. This TCR was recovered from an adult woman who had mild COVID-19 (a few samples of this study predate the infection). Cell type and time point are not known. Material: PBMCs or a T cell subset sorted from them (not recorded which).

CDR3: CASSLKEVYEQYF. In nucleotides, the CDR3 is TGTGCCAGCAGTTTAAAGGAGGTCTACGAGCAGTACTTC. The chain recombines TRBV12-3 or TRBV12-4 with TRBJ2-7; maybe TRBD2 (5 bases). This CDR3 region has 13 residues. V shed 2 bases and J shed 3 bases, with 8 bases lying between them.